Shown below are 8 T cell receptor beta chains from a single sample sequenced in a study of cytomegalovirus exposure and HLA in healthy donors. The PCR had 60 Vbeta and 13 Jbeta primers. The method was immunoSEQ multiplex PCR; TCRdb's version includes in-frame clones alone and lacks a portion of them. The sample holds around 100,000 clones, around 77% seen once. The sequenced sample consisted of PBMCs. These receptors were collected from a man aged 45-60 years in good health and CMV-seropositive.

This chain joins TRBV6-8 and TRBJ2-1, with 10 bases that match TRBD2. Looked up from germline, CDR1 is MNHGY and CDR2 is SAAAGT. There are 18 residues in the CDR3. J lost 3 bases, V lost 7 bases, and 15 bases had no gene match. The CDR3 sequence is CASILGRTSGNRYNEQFF. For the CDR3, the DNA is TGTGCCAGCATTCTAGGGCGGACTAGCGGAAACCGCTACAATGAGCAGTTCTTC.

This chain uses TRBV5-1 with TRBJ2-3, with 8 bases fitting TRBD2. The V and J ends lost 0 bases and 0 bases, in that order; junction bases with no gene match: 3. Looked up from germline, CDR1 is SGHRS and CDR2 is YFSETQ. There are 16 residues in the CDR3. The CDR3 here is CASSLGLASSTDTQYF. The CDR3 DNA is TGCGCCAGCAGCTTGGGACTAGCGTCTAGCACAGATACGCAGTATTTT.

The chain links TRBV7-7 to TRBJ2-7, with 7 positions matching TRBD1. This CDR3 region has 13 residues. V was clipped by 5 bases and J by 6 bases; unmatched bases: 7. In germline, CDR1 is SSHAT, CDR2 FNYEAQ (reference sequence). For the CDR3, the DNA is TGTGCCAGCAGCCCTCCGGGACAGACCGAGCAGTACTTC. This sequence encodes CASSPPGQTEQYF.

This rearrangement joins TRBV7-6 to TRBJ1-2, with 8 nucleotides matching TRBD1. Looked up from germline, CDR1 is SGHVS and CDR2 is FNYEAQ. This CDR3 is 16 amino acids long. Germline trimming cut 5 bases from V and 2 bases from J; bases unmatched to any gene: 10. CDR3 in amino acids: CASSTGQVGGNYGYTF. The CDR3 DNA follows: TGTGCCAGCAGCACGGGACAGGTGGGGGGGAACTATGGCTACACCTTC.

DNA of the CDR3: TGTGCCAGCAGCTACGATAAGCCCCAGCATTTT. Protein sequence: CASSYDKPQHF. The rearrangement links TRBV28 to TRBJ1-5; no clear D. The CDR3 sequence is 11 residues long. V gave up 6 bases and J gave up 8 bases, with 8 bases separating them. Looked up from germline, CDR1 is MDHEN and CDR2 is SYDVKM. The complete variable domain, with remaining parts taken from reference TRBV28 and TRBJ1-5, reads DVKVTQSSRYLVKRTGEKVFLECVQDMDHENMFWYRQDPGLGLRLIYFSYDVKMKEKGDIPEGYSVSREKKERFSLILESASTNQTSMYLCASSYDKPQHFGDGTRLSIL.

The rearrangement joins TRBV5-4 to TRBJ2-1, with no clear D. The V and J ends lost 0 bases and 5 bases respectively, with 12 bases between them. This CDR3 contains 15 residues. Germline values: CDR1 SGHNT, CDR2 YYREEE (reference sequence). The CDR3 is CASSLGYRGHNEQFF. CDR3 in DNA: TGTGCCAGCAGCTTGGGTTATAGAGGTCACAATGAGCAGTTCTTC.

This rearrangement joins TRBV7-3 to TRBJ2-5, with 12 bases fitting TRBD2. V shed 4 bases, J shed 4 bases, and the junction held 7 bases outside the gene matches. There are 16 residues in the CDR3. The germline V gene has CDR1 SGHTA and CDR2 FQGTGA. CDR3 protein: CASSSTSGRGGETQYF. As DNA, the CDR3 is TGTGCCAGCAGCTCGACTAGCGGGAGAGGGGGAGAGACCCAGTACTTC.

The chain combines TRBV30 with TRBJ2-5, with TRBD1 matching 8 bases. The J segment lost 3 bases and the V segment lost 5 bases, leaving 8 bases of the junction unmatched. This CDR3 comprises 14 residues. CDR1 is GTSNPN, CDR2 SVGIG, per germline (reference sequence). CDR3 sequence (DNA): TGTGCCTGGCGCGACAGGGGTTTCAAAGAGACCCAGTACTTC. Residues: CAWRDRGFKETQYF.